Each of the 24 T cell receptor beta chains below was sequenced from the same sample in a study of blood T cell repertoires in COVID-19. Sequencing used immunoSEQ multiplex PCR; TCRdb keeps in-frame clones, though not all of them. The sample holds approximately 170,000 clones; more than 70% are singletons and the top ten take over 9.5%. Sequences were obtained from peripheral blood. Receptor source: a woman of 80 years or more with active or convalescent COVID-19.

The chain employs TRBV7-8 and TRBJ1-4; 10 nucleotides agree with TRBD1. The CDR3 covers 16 residues. CDR1 and CDR2 (germline): SGHVS, FQNEAQ. After removal of 4 bases from V and 5 bases from J, the junction contained 7 bases not matched to a gene. DNA of the CDR3: TGTGCCAGCAGCTCTACTTGGGACAGGGGAAATGAAAAACTGTTTTTT. This gives the protein CASSSTWDRGNEKLFF.

This rearrangement joins TRBV9 to TRBJ1-1; D ambiguous. Germline V lookup: CDR1 SGDLS, CDR2 YYNGEE. The CDR3 runs to 15 residues. Trimming removed 3 bases from V and 0 bases from J, with 12 bases in between. The CDR3 loop is CASSGSQLVNTEAFF. The CDR3 DNA reads TGTGCCAGCAGCGGATCTCAACTCGTGAACACTGAAGCTTTCTTT.

J is TRBJ2-2 and V is TRBV5-1; D remains ambiguous. V was clipped by 7 bases and J by 3 bases, with 10 bases between them. Looked up from germline, CDR1 is SGHRS and CDR2 is YFSETQ. This CDR3 has 13 amino acids. As DNA, the CDR3 is TGCGCCAGCGGCATCCGATACACCGGGGAGCTGTTTTTT. This gives the protein CASGIRYTGELFF.

The V and J genes are TRBV15 and TRBJ2-3; 7 positions agree with TRBD1. This CDR3 spans 15 amino acids. CDR1 and CDR2 from the germline V gene are LNHNV and YYDKDF (reference sequence). V lost 1 base and J lost 5; bases outside the gene matches: 6. The CDR3 sequence: CATSRGQGTGDTQYF. The CDR3 bases are TGTGCCACCAGCAGAGGACAGGGTACGGGAGATACGCAGTATTTT.

The V gene is TRBV5-1, the J gene TRBJ2-1, with D possibly matching TRBD1 (5 bases). CDR1 and CDR2 from the germline V gene are SGHRS and YFSETQ. Trimming removed 2 bases from V and 0 bases from J, with 9 bases in between. The CDR3 loop spans 15 amino acids. CDR3 bases: TGCGCCAGCAGCTTACAGGACAACTCCTACAATGAGCAGTTCTTC. It specifies CASSLQDNSYNEQFF.

The chain recombines TRBV5-5 with TRBJ2-3; D is uncertain. The CDR3 spans 14 residues. V was cut by 2 bases and J by 0 bases, with 7 bases left in between. Germline lookup yields CDR1 SGHKS and CDR2 YYEKEE (reference sequence). The CDR3 DNA sequence: TGTGCCAGCAGCTTTGACTCGAGCACAGATACGCAGTATTTT. Translation: CASSFDSSTDTQYF.

In its sample, this clone was seen once. The chain combines TRBV24-1 with TRBJ1-5; D unresolved. This CDR3 spans 14 amino acids. The V gene lost 3 bases and the J gene lost 6 bases, with 11 bases spanning the gap. Germline assignment: CDR1 KGHDR and CDR2 SFDVKD. CDR3 sequence reads: CATSDGSGGQPQHF. The CDR3 DNA reads as TGTGCCACCAGTGATGGGAGCGGAGGTCAGCCCCAGCATTTT.

The chain joins TRBV18 to TRBJ1-5; D call uncertain. This CDR3 has 14 amino acids. Germline V CDR1 and CDR2: KGHSH, LQKENI. Trimming pared 4 bases from V and 5 bases from J, leaving 12 bases between. The CDR3 DNA sequence: TGTGCCAGCTCACAAGGCCGGGAGTATCAGCCCCAGCATTTT. Translated: CASSQGREYQPQHF.

The chain combines TRBV4-1 with TRBJ2-1; D is perhaps TRBD2 (6 bases). The CDR3 has 15 residues. Germline assignment: CDR1 MGHRA and CDR2 YSYEKL. V lost 6 bases and J lost 9, with 21 bases in between. The CDR3 region has the DNA TGCGCCAGCAGGATGCGGGACCCAACCGGGGGTGAGCAGTTCTTC. Translated, it gives CASRMRDPTGGEQFF.

The rearrangement links TRBV27 to TRBJ2-7, with 8 nucleotides matching TRBD1. CDR3 length: 13 amino acids. Germline CDR1 is MNHEY and CDR2 is SMNVEV (reference sequence). The J segment lost 2 bases and the V segment lost 5 bases, leaving 2 bases of the junction unmatched. In DNA form, the CDR3 reads TGTGCCAGCAGTGCACAGGGGGCCTACGAGCAGTACTTC. This gives the protein CASSAQGAYEQYF.

The V gene is TRBV25-1, the J gene TRBJ1-3, with D unclear. This CDR3 spans 15 amino acids. V was pared by 1 base and J by 0 bases, with 7 bases between. Germline values: CDR1 MGHDK, CDR2 SYGVNS. The CDR3 DNA reads as TGTGCCAGCAGTGAATGGGCGGGCTCTGGAAACACCATATATTTT. Translated, it gives CASSEWAGSGNTIYF.

The chain combines TRBV9 with TRBJ2-5; maybe TRBD2 (6 bases). Between the trimmed V and J ends, which lost 4 bases and 5 bases, there was a span of 15 bases. The length of the CDR3 is 14 residues. CDR1 and CDR2 from the germline V gene are SGDLS and YYNGEE. CDR3 region: CASSPRESGETQYF. In DNA form, the CDR3 reads TGTGCCAGCAGCCCCCGGGAGAGTGGTGAGACCCAGTACTTC.

The chain has TRBV3-1 (or the pseudogene TRBV3-2) and TRBJ2-1, with 13 bases matching TRBD2. The V gene end was trimmed by 5 bases and the J gene end by 5 bases; junction bases not matched to a gene: 3. CDR1 and CDR2 from the germline V gene are LGHDT and YNNKEL (reference sequence). There are 15 residues in the CDR3. CDR3 nucleotides: TGTGCCAGCAGCTGGGGACTAGCGGGAAACAATGAGCAGTTCTTC. Encoded protein: CASSWGLAGNNEQFF.

The chain joins TRBV5-1 to TRBJ1-6; 8 positions agree with TRBD1. The V segment lost 2 bases and the J segment 7 bases; nucleotides outside the gene matches: 5. This CDR3 contains 15 residues. CDR1 SGHRS and CDR2 YFSETQ come from the germline V gene. The CDR3, as DNA: TGCGCCAGCAGCTTTACAGGGGGGCAGAATTCACCCCTCCACTTT. Translation: CASSFTGGQNSPLHF.

This sequence joins TRBV7-2 and TRBJ2-1, with 8 nucleotides matching TRBD2. V was clipped by 6 bases and J by 0 bases; unmatched bases: 4. Germline lookup yields CDR1 SGHTA and CDR2 FQGNSA. The CDR3 runs 15 residues. CDR3 loop: CASSLREGSYNEQFF. The CDR3 coding sequence is TGTGCCAGCAGTCTCCGGGAGGGCTCCTACAATGAGCAGTTCTTC.

V is TRBV3-1 (or the pseudogene TRBV3-2) and J is TRBJ2-7; 7 bases are a match to TRBD2. The V gene's germline CDR1 is LGHDT and CDR2 YNNKEL (reference sequence). The junction had 4 bases not matched to a gene; V was cut back by 4 bases and J by 4 bases. CDR3 size: 13 residues. CDR3 coding DNA: TGTGCCAGCAGCCCCCCCGGGGGGTACGAGCAGTACTTC. It translates to CASSPPGGYEQYF.

CDR3 nucleotides: TGTGCCAGTAGTATAGACAAGACAGGGGCCTCCTACGAGCAGTACTTC. Its translation: CASSIDKTGASYEQYF. The chain joins TRBV19 to TRBJ2-7; 8 bases are a match to TRBD1. Trimming cost V 0 bases and J 0 bases; bases outside gene matches: 4. CDR3 length: 16 residues. CDR1 LNHDA and CDR2 SQIVND come from the germline V gene (reference sequence).

This chain uses TRBV19 with TRBJ2-3; 7 bases map to TRBD1. Per the germline V gene, CDR1 is LNHDA and CDR2 is SQIVND (reference sequence). V lost 7 bases to trimming and J lost 1 base; unmatched junction nucleotides: 5. CDR3 size: 14 residues. The CDR3 DNA reads as TGTGCCAGTAAGTCAGGGGGAGGCACAGATACGCAGTATTTT. The encoded protein is CASKSGGGTDTQYF. The complete variable domain, with remaining parts taken from reference TRBV19 and TRBJ2-3, reads DGGITQSPKYLFRKEGQNVTLSCEQNLNHDAMYWYRQDPGQGLRLIYYSQIVNDFQKGDIAEGYSVSREKKESFPLTVTSAQKNPTAFYLCASKSGGGTDTQYFGPGTRLTVL.

With respect to this clone: Other DNA variants within this sample encode the same CDR3. The V gene is TRBV5-1, the J gene TRBJ2-7; TRBD2 aligns across 9 bases. This CDR3 is 14 amino acids long. From germline, CDR1 is SGHRS and CDR2 YFSETQ. The V segment lost 2 bases and the J segment 2 bases; nucleotides outside the gene matches: 2. CDR3 sequence reads: CASSLAGGTYEQYF. CDR3 DNA sequence: TGCGCCAGCAGCTTAGCGGGGGGAACCTACGAGCAGTACTTC.

This sequence joins TRBV6-6 and TRBJ2-7, with D perhaps TRBD2 (5 bases). The germline V gene encodes CDR1 MNHNY and CDR2 SVGAGI (reference sequence). This CDR3 spans 16 amino acids. The V end was cut by 5 bases, the J end by 0 bases, with 17 bases between. CDR3 in DNA: TGTGCCAGCAGTAAATCCCTGGAGGCCTTCTCCTACGAGCAGTACTTC. This encodes CASSKSLEAFSYEQYF.

The V call is TRBV5-1, the J call TRBJ2-5; TRBD2 is a possible D gene (5 bases). With 0 bases removed from V and 2 bases from J, the gap between germline ends came to 11 bases. The CDR3 runs 15 residues. CDR1 is SGHRS and CDR2 is YFSETQ in the germline V gene. The CDR3 reads CASSLVGSAQETQYF. The DNA for the CDR3 is TGCGCCAGCAGCTTGGTGGGTAGCGCACAAGAGACCCAGTACTTC.

The V and J genes are TRBV7-3 and TRBJ2-7; the D gene is possibly TRBD2 (5 bases). V was pared by 5 bases and J by 0 bases, with 17 bases between. The germline V gene encodes CDR1 SGHTA and CDR2 FQGTGA. The CDR3 has 16 residues. CDR3 protein: CASSPSTQRSSYEQYF. Written as DNA, the CDR3 is TGTGCCAGCAGCCCCAGCACCCAGCGGAGCTCCTACGAGCAGTACTTC.

This chain joins TRBV5-1 and TRBJ2-7; TRBD1 agrees at 10 bases. Per germline, CDR1 SGHRS and CDR2 YFSETQ. Trimming cost V 4 bases and J 5 bases; bases outside gene matches: 12. The CDR3 is 16 amino acids. CDR3 in amino acids: CASSDLMGQGYHEQYF. The CDR3 DNA sequence: TGCGCCAGCAGCGACTTAATGGGACAGGGGTACCACGAGCAGTACTTC.

This sequence joins TRBV27 and TRBJ1-1; D gene uncertain. Germline loops: CDR1 MNHEY, CDR2 SMNVEV (reference sequence). This CDR3 has 14 amino acids. Trimming removed 0 bases at V and 2 bases at J, with 7 bases between. CDR3 sequence (DNA): TGTGCCAGCAGTTTATCGCGGGGTAACACTGAAGCTTTCTTT. Protein sequence: CASSLSRGNTEAFF.